One sample yielded the 27 T cell receptor beta chains listed below, sequenced in a study of CD8+ T cells in alopecia areata. Once RNA had been extracted, it was reverse transcribed into cDNA to act as the sequencing template. Assay: immunoSEQ multiplex PCR; the TCRdb copy retains only in-frame clones and omits some. The profile shows fewer than 150,000 clones, 35% to 40% of them singletons. The source material was CD4+ T cells sorted from blood. Receptors were obtained from a human donor with alopecia areata.

The chain carries TRBV7-2 and TRBJ2-7; no firm D call. Germline V lookup: CDR1 SGHTA, CDR2 FQGNSA. This CDR3 is built from 12 residues. Trimming stripped 3 bases from V and 6 bases from J, with 9 bases between. The CDR3 here is CASSLGSGEQYF. CDR3 DNA sequence: TGTGCCAGCAGCTTGGGTTCGGGCGAGCAGTACTTC.

The chain uses TRBV30 and TRBJ2-7, with D uncertain. The V gene lost 3 bases and the J gene lost 4 bases, with 7 bases spanning the gap. The CDR3 spans 11 residues. CDR1 and CDR2 (germline): GTSNPN, SVGIG (reference sequence). In DNA form, the CDR3 reads TGTGCCTGGAGCGGGTTTTACGAGCAGTACTTC. Translating gives CAWSGFYEQYF.

This clone has just one count. J is TRBJ2-7 and V is TRBV7-3, with TRBD1 identical over 7 bases. Germline values: CDR1 SGHTA, CDR2 FQGTGA. The CDR3 sequence is 15 residues long. With 2 bases clipped from V and 0 bases from J, the junction kept 4 bases outside the gene matches. The CDR3: CASSLSGQPSYEQYF. In nucleotides, the CDR3 is TGTGCCAGCAGCTTATCGGGACAGCCCTCCTACGAGCAGTACTTC.

This chain uses TRBV6-5 with TRBJ2-1; D is ambiguous. CDR3 length: 15 residues. The germline V gene has CDR1 MNHEY and CDR2 SVGAGI. V shed 6 bases and J shed 5 bases, with 17 bases lying between them. Here the CDR3 reads CASRIIVGSNNEQFF. The DNA for the CDR3 is TGTGCCAGCAGGATCATAGTGGGATCGAACAATGAGCAGTTCTTC.

The chain carries TRBV29-1 and TRBJ2-3; D call uncertain. Trimming took 5 bases from V and 7 from J, leaving 13 bases between them. The CDR3 extends over 12 amino acids. CDR1 is SQVTM, CDR2 ANQGSEA, per germline. CDR3 coding DNA: TGCAGCGTTCGTCCTACGCGTCATACGCAGTATTTT. It yields the protein CSVRPTRHTQYF.

This clone was counted only a few times. The V gene is TRBV29-1, the J gene TRBJ1-1, with unresolved D. V lost 2 bases and J lost 1, with 8 bases in between. CDR1 and CDR2 (germline): SQVTM, ANQGSEA. The CDR3 sequence is 13 residues long. The CDR3 region is CSVELQENTEAFF. CDR3 DNA: TGCAGCGTTGAATTGCAGGAGAACACTGAAGCTTTCTTT.

The chain joins TRBV5-6 to TRBJ1-1; perhaps TRBD1 as D (5 bases). The CDR3 runs to 14 residues. V lost 1 base and J lost 2, with 9 bases in between. Germline V lookup: CDR1 SGHDT, CDR2 YYEEEE. CDR3 residues: CASSLYGGNTEAFF. CDR3 nucleotide sequence: TGTGCCAGCAGCTTGTATGGGGGTAACACTGAAGCTTTCTTT.

In the case of this clone: The conserved phenylalanine or tryptophan is not found at the CDR3 terminus, so this likely reflects a read error. The DNA is left out, because the CDR3 cannot be placed on it with certainty; the CDR3 is given as TCRdb lists it. The CDR3 protein is CASSQENLAGGPL. The chain recombines TRBV4-1 with TRBJ2-7; TRBD2 was called by the table and not checked on the DNA. Germline CDR1 and CDR2: MGHRA and YSYEKL. The CDR3 is made up of 13 amino acids, end residues included.

This sequence joins TRBV29-1 and TRBJ2-1; TRBD1 aligns across 10 bases. This CDR3 is built from 13 residues. Trimming cost V 7 bases and J 8 bases; bases outside gene matches: 8. CDR1 is SQVTM, CDR2 ANQGSEA, per germline. The CDR3 spells CSARDRGRYEQFF. In DNA, the CDR3 is TGCAGCGCCCGGGACAGGGGAAGGTATGAGCAGTTCTTC.

This chain uses TRBV30 with TRBJ1-5; TRBD1 might be the D (5 bases). V was cut by 2 bases and J by 8 bases, with 13 bases left in between. This CDR3 region has 13 residues. Germline V gene sequence: CDR1 GTSNPN, CDR2 SVGIG (reference sequence). The CDR3 DNA reads TGTGCCTGGAGTAACGGGGCGCGGGAGCCCCAGCATTTT. Encoded protein: CAWSNGAREPQHF.

This clone was counted only a few times. V and J are TRBV18 and TRBJ2-1; no clear D gene. The CDR3 is made up of 11 amino acids. V lost 3 bases and J 12 bases, leaving 9 bases between the germline ends. Germline V CDR1 and CDR2: KGHSH, LQKENI. In DNA form, the CDR3 reads TGTGCCAGCTCACCTGAGAGGAGGCAGTTCTTC. It translates to CASSPERRQFF.

This clone showed up just a few times. The gene calls are TRBV29-1 and TRBJ1-5; 7 bases map to TRBD1. Germline V lookup: CDR1 SQVTM, CDR2 ANQGSEA. The CDR3 is 13 residues long. The trim removed 6 bases at V and 5 bases at J, leaving 7 bases unmatched. CDR3 amino acids: CSVRGQPDQPQHF. The CDR3 DNA follows: TGCAGCGTGAGGGGGCAGCCCGATCAGCCCCAGCATTTT.

The chain joins TRBV30 to TRBJ1-5; 10 bases are shared with TRBD1. Trimming at V came to 6 bases and at J to 2 bases, leaving 7 bases not matched to a gene. CDR1 GTSNPN and CDR2 SVGIG come from the germline V gene (reference sequence). The CDR3 totals 15 residues. The CDR3 nucleotides read TGTGCCTGCCAACCGACAGGGGGCGGCAATCAGCCCCAGCATTTT. This gives the protein CACQPTGGGNQPQHF. The full variable domain, completed using reference TRBV30 and TRBJ1-5, is SQTIHQWPATLVQPVGSPLSLECTVEGTSNPNLYWYRQAAGRGLQLLFYSVGIGQISSEVPQNLSASRPQDRQFILSSKKLLLSDSGFYLCACQPTGGGNQPQHFGDGTRLSIL.

This clone was detected only a few times. The rearrangement uses TRBV14 and TRBJ2-1, with a tentative D call TRBD1 (5 bases). CDR3 length equals 16 residues. The germline V gene has CDR1 SGHDN and CDR2 FVKESK. V shed 1 base and J shed 0 bases, with 10 bases lying between them. CDR3 region: CASSQVGHSSYNEQFF. The DNA of the CDR3 is TGTGCCAGCAGCCAAGTCGGACACAGCTCCTACAATGAGCAGTTCTTC.

This chain connects TRBV5-6 to TRBJ2-1, with D possibly matching TRBD2 (5 bases). The CDR3 extends over 15 amino acids. V was trimmed by 4 bases and J by 0 bases, leaving 11 bases between them. Looked up from germline, CDR1 is SGHDT and CDR2 is YYEEEE. In nucleotides, the CDR3 is TGTGCCAGCAGCCGCAGGAGGAGCTCCTACAATGAGCAGTTCTTC. Its protein product is CASSRRRSSYNEQFF. The whole variable domain, filled in from reference TRBV5-6 and TRBJ2-1, reads DAGVTQSPTHLIKTRGQQVTLRCSPKSGHDTVSWYQQALGQGPQFIFQYYEEEERQRGNFPDRFSGHQFPNYSSELNVNALLLGDSALYLCASSRRRSSYNEQFFGPGTRLTVL.

This rearrangement joins TRBV7-9 to TRBJ2-6, with D unclear. Trimming stripped 6 bases from V and 4 bases from J, with 7 bases between. CDR3 length: 13 amino acids. Germline V gene data show CDR1 as SEHNR and CDR2 as FQNEAQ (reference sequence). The CDR3 coding sequence is TGTGCCAGCAGTTTACGCGGGGCCAACGTCCTGACTTTC. This encodes CASSLRGANVLTF.

This clone was detected a few times. The V gene is TRBV5-1, the J gene TRBJ2-3, with a tentative D call TRBD2 (5 bases). This CDR3 has 17 amino acids. V shed 4 bases and J shed 3 bases, with 21 bases lying between them. From germline, CDR1 is SGHRS and CDR2 YFSETQ. CDR3 loop: CASSPPSLDIGTDTQYF. The CDR3 DNA follows: TGCGCCAGCAGCCCGCCTAGCCTAGATATCGGTACAGATACGCAGTATTTT. Filled out from reference TRBV5-1 and TRBJ2-3, the complete variable domain reads KAGVTQTPRYLIKTRGQQVTLSCSPISGHRSVSWYQQTPGQGLQFLFEYFSETQRNKGNFPGRFSGRQFSNSRSEMNVSTLELGDSALYLCASSPPSLDIGTDTQYFGPGTRLTVL.

The chain recombines TRBV30 with TRBJ1-6; a weak D match, TRBD1 (6 bases). Trimming removed 0 bases from V and 5 bases from J, with 8 bases in between. Germline lookup yields CDR1 GTSNPN and CDR2 SVGIG (reference sequence). The CDR3 has 14 residues. The CDR3 DNA reads as TGTGCCTGGAGTGTGGACAGCAATAATTCACCCCTCCACTTT. It specifies CAWSVDSNNSPLHF.

J is TRBJ1-5 and V is TRBV7-2; TRBD1 aligns across 9 bases. CDR1 and CDR2 from the germline V gene are SGHTA and FQGNSA. With 5 bases clipped from V and 9 bases from J, the junction kept 8 bases outside the gene matches. The CDR3 totals 14 residues. The DNA for the CDR3 is TGTGCCAGCAGCCTCGCGGGACAGGGTCCGCCCCAGCATTTT. It yields the protein CASSLAGQGPPQHF.

The table lists this clone with a few counts. The chain joins TRBV29-1 to TRBJ2-3; D is undetermined. Germline-derived CDR1 and CDR2 are SQVTM and ANQGSEA. CDR3 size: 13 residues. Trimming pared 6 bases from V and 2 bases from J, leaving 12 bases between. The CDR3 DNA follows: TGCAGCGTGAATACCCCCACCACAGATACGCAGTATTTT. Amino acids: CSVNTPTTDTQYF.

There are a few counts of this clone. The V call is TRBV14, the J call TRBJ2-5, with D maybe TRBD2 (5 bases). V gave up 0 bases and J gave up 11 bases, with 13 bases separating them. This CDR3 region has 13 residues. Germline V lookup: CDR1 SGHDN, CDR2 FVKESK. The CDR3 reads CASSQDMRAQQYF. The CDR3 DNA follows: TGTGCCAGCAGCCAAGATATGAGGGCTCAGCAGTACTTC.

The V gene is TRBV6-6, the J gene TRBJ1-2; D gene uncertain. There are 15 residues in the CDR3. The V gene lost 2 bases and the J gene lost 4 bases, with 14 bases spanning the gap. The germline V gene encodes CDR1 MNHNY and CDR2 SVGAGI (reference sequence). The CDR3 DNA reads as TGTGCCAGCAGTTACACCTTGGCTGGCGGCTATGGCTACACCTTC. Its protein is CASSYTLAGGYGYTF.

The V gene is TRBV29-1, the J gene TRBJ2-2; D may be TRBD2 (5 bases). In germline, CDR1 is SQVTM, CDR2 ANQGSEA. The CDR3 spans 14 residues. V was clipped by 5 bases and J by 3 bases, with 13 bases between them. In DNA, the CDR3 is TGCAGCGTTTACGGACGGGATTACACCGGGGAGCTGTTTTTT. It translates to CSVYGRDYTGELFF.

This clone turned up a few times. The chain combines TRBV2 with TRBJ2-3, with D uncertain. Germline CDR1 SNHLY, CDR2 FYNNEI. The CDR3 length is 11 residues. Trimming left V 4 bases short and J 7 bases short, with 6 bases between. The CDR3 sequence: CASSVQNTQYF. The CDR3 nucleotides read TGTGCCAGCAGTGTGCAAAATACGCAGTATTTT.

This clone was found a few times. The chain uses TRBV7-2 and TRBJ2-3; TRBD2 is a possible D gene (7 bases). The CDR3 has 15 amino acids. The germline gives CDR1 SGHTA, CDR2 FQGNSA. Trimming cost V 8 bases and J 2 bases, with 17 bases left between them. The CDR3 sequence is CASGRGGGTTDTQYF. The CDR3 region has the DNA TGTGCCAGCGGAAGAGGGGGGGGTACCACAGATACGCAGTATTTT.

Turning to this clone: Just one base apart from a much larger clone, this may be a read error. In the same sample, other DNA sequences code for this CDR3. The rearrangement links TRBV18 to TRBJ2-7; 9 bases fit TRBD1. This CDR3 has 14 residues. Trimming cost V 3 bases and J 1 base; bases outside gene matches: 1. Germline assignment: CDR1 KGHSH and CDR2 LQKENI. CDR3 in amino acids: CASSPGTGSYEQYF. The DNA for the CDR3 is TGTGCCAGCTCACCGGGGACAGGGTCCTACGAGCAGTACTTC.

The V call is TRBV11-2, the J call TRBJ1-1; no clear D gene. V was pared by 5 bases and J by 4 bases, with 14 bases between. In germline, CDR1 is SGHAT, CDR2 FQNNGV. CDR3 size: 14 residues. The CDR3 DNA reads TGTGCCAGCAGCCTCGCGGCCGGTTCCACTGAAGCTTTCTTT. It translates to CASSLAAGSTEAFF.